The T cell receptor beta chain described here comes from a study of response to subunit inactivated influenza vaccine. Study observations and caveats: It was suggested by the authors that few new T cells are recruited by each seasonal influenza vaccination.

In germline, CDR1 is DFQATT, CDR2 SNEGSKA (reference sequence). The CDR3 has 13 residues. V was clipped by 6 bases and J by 4 bases; unmatched bases: 6. With respect to this clonotype: Its antigen is undetermined.

One entry per CDR3 protein results from TCRdb running MiXCR on the RT-PCR reads. The sample has about 800,000 distinct CDR3 sequences; about 20% are singletons. The sequenced sample was PBMCs from blood, obtained around 5 days after vaccination. The clonotype was recovered from a man aged 50-60 years who received an inactivated influenza vaccine. The V and J genes are TRBV20-1 and TRBJ2-3, with 8 positions matching TRBD2. CDR3 sequence reads: CSAHISGADTQYF. CDR3 coding DNA: TGCAGTGCACACATTAGCGGGGCAGATACGCAGTATTTT.